This T cell receptor beta chain was identified during a study of blood T cell repertoires in COVID-19. This CDR3 has 16 residues. V lost 5 bases, J lost 1 base, and 8 bases stayed unmatched. Germline V gives CDR1 SGHVS, CDR2 FNYEAQ. Profiling relied on immunoSEQ multiplex PCR, and the TCRdb table lists in-frame clones only, not all of them. The data hold more than 95,000 clones, with more than 70% observed a single time. The chain links TRBV7-6 to TRBJ1-3, with TRBD1 matching 7 bases. The sequence derives from a man older than 75 with active or convalescent COVID-19. Sequencing input: peripheral blood. The CDR3 nucleotides read TGTGCCAGCAGCCGCGGTCCAGGGGGGTCTGGAAACACCATATATTTT. This translates into CASSRGPGGSGNTIYF.